The next 19 T cell receptor beta chains were all read from a single sample in a study of cytomegalovirus exposure and HLA in healthy donors (dated by TCRdb to the late 2010s). The library was produced with the immunoSEQ multiplex PCR assay. For the multiplex PCR, a mixture combining 60 forward primers for TCR Vbeta segments and 13 reverse primers for TCR Jbeta segments was used. What TCRdb holds here is the immuneACCESS table cut down to in-frame rearrangements. Part of the clones is not present; checked against another copy, under half of the missing clones reflect an unresolved V gene, and the others are unexplained. For this sample the table gives fewer than 90,000 clones, of which around 77% were detected only once. Around 3.5% of the sample is held by the ten biggest clonotypes. Source material: PBMCs. The receptor set was obtained from a young man in good health and CMV-seronegative.

The chain carries TRBV6-5 and TRBJ1-2; D remains unclear. V dropped 0 bases and J dropped 2 bases, with 10 bases sitting between them. CDR3 size: 15 residues. Germline V gives CDR1 MNHEY, CDR2 SVGAGI. The CDR3 DNA reads TGTGCCAGCAGTTACTCGATTAGAGAAAACTATGGCTACACCTTC. Amino acid sequence: CASSYSIRENYGYTF.

The chain is built from TRBV27 and TRBJ2-7; 8 bases are shared with TRBD1. Germline V gives CDR1 MNHEY, CDR2 SMNVEV (reference sequence). The V gene end was trimmed by 5 bases and the J gene end by 0 bases; junction bases not matched to a gene: 6. CDR3 length: 15 amino acids. In DNA form, the CDR3 reads TGTGCCAGCAGTCAGAGACAGGGGCACTCCTACGAGCAGTACTTC. It specifies CASSQRQGHSYEQYF.

Note on this clone: The germline gene is not matched at one end of the junction; a read error may be the cause. The rearrangement uses TRBV7-9 and TRBJ2-3; 9 nucleotides align to TRBD1. In germline, CDR1 is SEHNR, CDR2 FQNEAQ (reference sequence). This CDR3 has 17 residues. Here the CDR3 reads CSSSPGVGTGFTDTQYF. The DNA of the CDR3 is TGTTCCAGCAGCCCAGGAGTCGGGACAGGGTTCACAGATACGCAGTATTTT.

V usage is TRBV5-1 and J usage is TRBJ1-2, with D possibly matching TRBD1 (6 bases). CDR3 length: 14 residues. V was clipped by 1 base and J by 6 bases, with 13 bases between them. Germline-derived CDR1 and CDR2 are SGHRS and YFSETQ. The DNA of the CDR3 is TGCGCCAGCAGCTTGAGCGGGGACAAAAATGGCTACACCTTC. Translated, it gives CASSLSGDKNGYTF.

The chain has TRBV11-2 and TRBJ2-5; possibly TRBD1 for D (5 bases). The ends were cut back, 1 base at V and 1 base at J, with 13 bases in the middle. The CDR3 length is 16 residues. Germline lookup yields CDR1 SGHAT and CDR2 FQNNGV. This CDR3 is CASSLVSGQAQETQYF. The CDR3, as DNA: TGTGCCAGCAGCTTAGTATCTGGACAAGCCCAAGAGACCCAGTACTTC.

V and J are TRBV28 and TRBJ2-4; 7 nucleotides agree with TRBD2. The CDR3 has 17 amino acids. V was pared by 1 base and J by 7 bases, with 13 bases of the junction left unmatched. CDR1 is MDHEN, CDR2 SYDVKM, per germline. The CDR3 DNA is TGTGCCAGCAGTTTATTTTCCGAAGGGAGGGGCGGTAACATTCAGTACTTC. This gives the protein CASSLFSEGRGGNIQYF.

This chain connects TRBV7-2 to TRBJ2-2; D gene uncertain. The V gene's germline CDR1 is SGHTA and CDR2 FQGNSA. Between the trimmed V and J ends, which lost 0 bases and 6 bases, there was a span of 5 bases. The CDR3 contains 13 residues. The CDR3 loop reads CASSLAPAGELFF. CDR3 in DNA: TGTGCCAGCAGCTTAGCCCCTGCCGGGGAGCTGTTTTTT.

In this sample, this clone turned up a few times. The V and J genes are TRBV5-8 and TRBJ2-2; D ambiguous. The CDR3 contains 13 residues. CDR1 is SGHTS, CDR2 YDEGEE, per germline. V dropped 3 bases and J dropped 3 bases, with 6 bases sitting between them. CDR3 coding DNA: TGTGCCAGCAGCTACCAGTACACCGGGGAGCTGTTTTTT. Its protein is CASSYQYTGELFF.

The rearrangement uses TRBV18 and TRBJ1-1; weak D call: TRBD1 (5 bases). Germline V gives CDR1 KGHSH, CDR2 LQKENI. V was pared by 1 base and J by 7 bases, with 13 bases between. This CDR3 has 14 residues. CDR3 sequence: CASSPREEGSEAFF. The CDR3 bases are TGTGCCAGCTCACCACGGGAGGAGGGGAGTGAAGCTTTCTTT.

V and J are TRBV18 and TRBJ2-6, with 9 bases lining up with TRBD1. CDR1 KGHSH and CDR2 LQKENI come from the germline V gene. With 6 bases clipped from V and 4 bases from J, the junction kept 13 bases outside the gene matches. This CDR3 has 18 residues. The CDR3 DNA reads TGTGCCAGCTCGGGGACCGGGACAGGGCACGCCGGGGCCAACGTCCTGACTTTC. This sequence encodes CASSGTGTGHAGANVLTF.

Remarks on this clone: Within the sample, other DNA sequences also encode this same CDR3. The genes are TRBV30 and TRBJ1-2; D call uncertain. The V end was cut by 3 bases, the J end by 7 bases, with 6 bases between. CDR1 is GTSNPN, CDR2 SVGIG, per germline (reference sequence). The CDR3 totals 10 residues. CDR3 protein: CAWRRGGYTF. The CDR3 nucleotides read TGTGCCTGGAGGCGGGGTGGCTACACCTTC.

The J gene is TRBJ2-1, the V gene TRBV11-2; 13 bases are a match to TRBD2. CDR3 length: 17 residues. Germline trimming cut 5 bases from V and 10 bases from J; bases unmatched to any gene: 14. Germline lookup yields CDR1 SGHAT and CDR2 FQNNGV. In DNA form, the CDR3 reads TGTGCCAGCAGCCCACGAGCGACTAGCGGGGGGTTTGAGGAGCAGTTCTTC. Residues: CASSPRATSGGFEEQFF.

This chain connects TRBV5-4 to TRBJ2-3, with 11 bases lining up with TRBD2. Looked up from germline, CDR1 is SGHNT and CDR2 is YYREEE (reference sequence). Germline trimming cut 4 bases from V and 4 bases from J; bases unmatched to any gene: 8. This CDR3 spans 16 amino acids. The CDR3 sequence: CASSKMTSGAADTQYF. In nucleotides, the CDR3 is TGTGCCAGCAGCAAAATGACTAGCGGGGCGGCAGATACGCAGTATTTT. The full variable domain, completed using reference TRBV5-4 and TRBJ2-3, is ETGVTQSPTHLIKTRGQQVTLRCSSQSGHNTVSWYQQALGQGPQFIFQYYREEENGRGNFPPRFSGLQFPNYSSELNVNALELDDSALYLCASSKMTSGAADTQYFGPGTRLTVL.

V is TRBV27 and J is TRBJ2-6; 9 nucleotides align to TRBD1. The J segment lost 4 bases and the V segment lost 7 bases, leaving 11 bases of the junction unmatched. The CDR3 length is 17 residues. CDR1 and CDR2 from the germline V gene are MNHEY and SMNVEV (reference sequence). This CDR3 is CASKGAQGAFGANVLTF. CDR3 DNA sequence: TGTGCCAGCAAAGGGGCACAGGGGGCGTTCGGGGCCAACGTCCTGACTTTC.

This clone came up once. This rearrangement joins TRBV5-1 to TRBJ2-1, with D maybe TRBD2 (6 bases). CDR1 SGHRS and CDR2 YFSETQ come from the germline V gene. The CDR3 loop spans 16 amino acids. V was shortened by 4 bases and J by 5 bases, with 19 bases between the two germline ends. Written as DNA, the CDR3 is TGCGCCAGCAGCCCCGCGGGGCTAGCGAGTAACAATGAGCAGTTCTTC. Protein sequence: CASSPAGLASNNEQFF.

V gene TRBV19 combines with J gene TRBJ1-1, with D perhaps TRBD1 (5 bases). Germline loops: CDR1 LNHDA, CDR2 SQIVND (reference sequence). V lost 7 bases and J lost 12, with 15 bases in between. The CDR3 runs to 11 residues. The CDR3 DNA reads TGTGCCAGTATTCCGACCCGGGGGACTTTCTTT. Protein sequence: CASIPTRGTFF.

This clone was counted once. The chain combines TRBV28 with TRBJ2-5; 8 bases line up with TRBD2. With V trimmed by 2 bases and J by 0 bases, 5 bases remained unmatched. The germline V gene encodes CDR1 MDHEN and CDR2 SYDVKM. The CDR3 extends over 16 amino acids. The CDR3 loop is CASSLSTSGDQETQYF. CDR3 DNA: TGTGCCAGCAGTTTAAGTACTAGCGGCGACCAAGAGACCCAGTACTTC.

The chain joins TRBV5-6 to TRBJ2-1, with D tentatively TRBD2 (5 bases). Per germline, CDR1 SGHDT and CDR2 YYEEEE. The V end was cut by 2 bases, the J end by 3 bases, with 18 bases between. This CDR3 contains 17 residues. For the CDR3, the DNA is TGTGCCAGCAGCTTAGCCCTACCCCTAGCAGACTACAATGAGCAGTTCTTC. The encoded protein is CASSLALPLADYNEQFF.

A single count supports this clone. The rearrangement joins TRBV27 to TRBJ1-2; D uncertain. The CDR3 loop spans 14 amino acids. V was shortened by 6 bases and J by 4 bases, with 15 bases between the two germline ends. Germline values: CDR1 MNHEY, CDR2 SMNVEV (reference sequence). For the CDR3, the DNA is TGTGCCAGCAGCCATGGAGGGCTAGGCTATGGCTACACCTTC. It specifies CASSHGGLGYGYTF.